The 14 T cell receptor beta chains below were found in one sample sequenced in a study of patients and donors after allogeneic stem cell transplantation. A single record per CDR3 protein comes from TCRdb applying MiXCR to the RT-PCR reads. The table records roughly 180,000 distinct CDR3 sequences, 40% to 45% of them present only once. The sample was blood, either unsorted or a sorted T cell fraction (not recorded which). The receptor set was obtained from a human donor who was either an allogeneic HSCT recipient or a stem cell or donor lymphocyte infusion donor (not recorded which). It is not recorded whose cells these are; they may come from a transplant donor.

This clonotype was recorded a few times. The genes are TRBV6-5 and TRBJ1-1; TRBD1 aligns across 7 bases. Germline lookup yields CDR1 MNHEY and CDR2 SVGAGI. The V and J ends lost 6 bases and 1 base, in that order; junction bases with no gene match: 2. The CDR3 consists of 13 residues. CDR3 nucleotide sequence: TGTGCCAGCAGCAGGGGGAGGAACACTGAAGCTTTCTTT. As protein: CASSRGRNTEAFF.

This clonotype appeared a few times. The gene calls are TRBV12-3 or TRBV12-4 and TRBJ2-1; 8 nucleotides match TRBD1. Trimming at V came to 5 bases and at J to 7 bases, leaving 4 bases not matched to a gene. The CDR3 runs 13 residues. CDR3 coding DNA: TGTGCCAGCAGTCCCCGACAGGGGAATGAGCAGTTCTTC. Its translation is CASSPRQGNEQFF.

The CDR3 nucleotides are TGTGCCAGCAGTTTCCCCGGACTAGGGGGGAATGAGCAGTTCTTC. This codes for CASSFPGLGGNEQFF. The gene calls are TRBV12-3 or TRBV12-4 and TRBJ2-1, with a possible D match to TRBD2 (7 bases). Trimming took 3 bases from V and 7 from J, leaving 16 bases between them. The CDR3 runs to 15 residues.

In its sample, this clonotype was seen a few times. The V call is TRBV5-1, the J call TRBJ2-1; D unclear. V was trimmed by 3 bases and J by 5 bases, leaving 9 bases between them. This CDR3 has 13 amino acids. The germline V gene encodes CDR1 SGHRS and CDR2 YFSETQ. Written as DNA, the CDR3 is TGCGCCAGCAGCTGGATGTCTGACAATGAGCAGTTCTTC. Translating gives CASSWMSDNEQFF.

V and J are TRBV5-6 and TRBJ2-7; D gene unclear. The CDR3 extends over 13 amino acids. Germline CDR1 reads SGHDT; CDR2 reads YYEEEE. The V end lost 4 bases, the J end lost 3 bases, and 11 bases lay between the germline ends. The CDR3 DNA is TGTGCCAGCAGCCCCACGTCCCTCTACGAGCAGTACTTC. Its translation is CASSPTSLYEQYF.

The V gene is TRBV7-2, the J gene TRBJ2-5; possible D gene TRBD2, 6 bases. In germline, CDR1 is SGHTA, CDR2 FQGNSA. CDR3 size: 16 residues. Between the trimmed V and J ends, which lost 5 bases and 5 bases, there was a span of 21 bases. In nucleotides, the CDR3 is TGTGCCAGCAGCCTCGATCTGGGGGGAGGCTACGAGACCCAGTACTTC. Amino acid sequence: CASSLDLGGGYETQYF.

This rearrangement joins TRBV4-3 to TRBJ1-4; possibly TRBD1 for D (6 bases). This CDR3 contains 17 residues. Trimming cost V 1 base and J 1 base, with 13 bases left between them. The germline CDR1 and CDR2 sequences are LGHNA and YSLEER. The CDR3 bases are TGCGCCAGCAGCCAAGTAGGGGGGGACGGAACTAATGAAAAACTGTTTTTT. Residues: CASSQVGGDGTNEKLFF.

The genes are TRBV28 and TRBJ2-3; 7 bases agree with TRBD1. From germline, CDR1 is MDHEN and CDR2 SYDVKM. V shed 4 bases and J 0 bases; nucleotides not matched to a gene: 7. There are 16 residues in the CDR3. The CDR3 sequence is CASSSRTGLSTDTQYF. CDR3 DNA sequence: TGTGCCAGCAGTTCCAGGACAGGATTAAGCACAGATACGCAGTATTTT.

This chain joins TRBV5-5 and TRBJ1-1; D is ambiguous. Germline assignment: CDR1 SGHKS and CDR2 YYEKEE (reference sequence). This CDR3 spans 13 amino acids. Trimming cost V 2 bases and J 3 bases, with 8 bases left between them. The CDR3 loop is CASSFGIDTEAFF. The CDR3 nucleotides are TGTGCCAGCAGCTTTGGGATAGACACTGAAGCTTTCTTT.

Only a few counts were recorded for this clonotype. V is TRBV29-1 and J is TRBJ2-1; 7 bases agree with TRBD2. CDR3 length: 14 amino acids. The junction had 8 bases not matched to a gene; V was cut back by 4 bases and J by 5 bases. Germline CDR1 and CDR2: SQVTM and ANQGSEA. CDR3 nucleotide sequence: TGCAGCGTTGTGGGAGGGACCTATAACAATGAGCAGTTCTTC. This translates into CSVVGGTYNNEQFF.

The chain employs TRBV12-3 or TRBV12-4 and TRBJ2-1; 9 bases align to TRBD2. CDR3 size: 14 residues. With 6 bases clipped from V and 6 bases from J, the junction kept 6 bases outside the gene matches. The CDR3: CASRPGLAINEQFF. CDR3 nucleotide sequence: TGTGCCAGCAGACCGGGACTAGCTATCAATGAGCAGTTCTTC.

In its sample, this clonotype was seen a few times. Written as DNA, the CDR3 is TGTGCCAGCAGAACCCCCTTAGAAGAACCTAACTATGGCTACACCTTC. It translates to CASRTPLEEPNYGYTF. This chain uses TRBV6-5 with TRBJ1-2; D is uncertain. The length of the CDR3 is 16 residues. Germline-derived CDR1 and CDR2 are MNHEY and SVGAGI. Trimming removed 6 bases at V and 0 bases at J, with 17 bases between.

This clonotype was seen just once. This is likely a read error, given that the CDR3 carries no conserved phenylalanine or tryptophan at its end. The V and J genes are TRBV6-2 or TRBV6-3 and TRBJ1-1; 8 bases align to TRBD1. This CDR3 contains 13 residues. V trimming: 5 bases; J trimming: 3 bases; junction bases outside the gene matches: 2. Germline V gene data show CDR1 as MNHEY and CDR2 as SVGEGT. CDR3 sequence reads: CASSIQGDTEAFL. DNA of the CDR3: TGTGCCAGCAGTATACAGGGGGACACTGAAGCTTTCTTG.

This clonotype was seen a handful of times. The V and J genes are TRBV29-1 and TRBJ2-1; D is undetermined. CDR3 length: 11 residues. Germline V CDR1 and CDR2: SQVTM, ANQGSEA. Deletions cut 3 bases from V and 8 bases from J, with 8 bases between. The CDR3 here is CSVDELDEQFF. The CDR3 coding sequence is TGCAGCGTTGACGAGTTGGATGAGCAGTTCTTC.